The source of this T cell receptor (beta chain) is a study of post-analysis software for immune sequencing data. Study as a whole: Included courses were relapsing-remitting and secondary progressive multiple sclerosis; progressive-relapsing multiple sclerosis was also included. Study observations and caveats: People with multiple sclerosis had a significantly lower normalized Chao1 diversity than controls did.

This clonotype has only one observation. Its antigen is as yet unknown. Incorporated into the TCR beta cDNA libraries were unique molecular identifiers, which served to reduce PCR and sequencing biases. TCRdb ran MiXCR on the PCR reads and lists one entry per CDR3 protein. The sample lists approximately 360,000 distinct CDR3 sequences, roughly 38% seen once, with around an eighth in the top ten. This TCR was sampled from a girl between 5 and 17 years old with multiple sclerosis. The material sequenced was blood.

CDR3 DNA sequence: TGTGCCAGCAGTTTAATAAGGTCGCAGGGGATGAACACTGAAGCTTTCTTT. Its protein product is CASSLIRSQGMNTEAFF. The chain recombines TRBV27 with TRBJ1-1; D is possibly TRBD1 (6 bases). The CDR3 contains 17 residues. Germline CDR1 reads MNHEY; CDR2 reads SMNVEV (reference sequence). Trimming took off 2 bases at V and 0 bases at J, with 16 bases between the two ends.